This record covers a single T cell receptor (beta chain). This sample is part of a study of ipilimumab plus nivolumab after autologous stem cell transplantation. On the study more broadly: Patients received a median of roughly five ipilimumab and 8 or 9 nivolumab doses. The DLBCL cohort had primary refractory and relapsed disease, with 18-month progression-free survival of approximately 87% and 28%.

V dropped 3 bases and J dropped 0 bases, with 8 bases sitting between them. The CDR3 contains 14 residues. CDR1 and CDR2 from the germline V gene are SGHTA and FQGNSA. Ipilimumab, 1 mg/kg, started 14 to 28 days after autologous transplant. The method was immunoSEQ multiplex PCR; TCRdb's version includes in-frame clones alone and lacks a portion of them. The sample gives 10,000 to 15,000 clones, about 80% of which show up once; approximately 15% is in the top ten. This TCR derives from a male donor with diffuse large B-cell lymphoma. The V call is TRBV7-2, the J call TRBJ1-1; no clear D. The sequences come from PBMCs, collected in a trial of ipilimumab plus nivolumab as post-transplant consolidation. The CDR3 coding sequence is TGTGCCAGCAGCTTGGGCACGGTGAACACTGAAGCTTTCTTT. This gives the protein CASSLGTVNTEAFF.